The 22 T cell receptor beta chains below were found in one sample sequenced in a study of radiotherapy plus CTLA-4 blockade in lung cancer. Using immunoSEQ multiplex PCR, the repertoire was profiled, and TCRdb retains in-frame clones only, with some absent. The sample has about 60,000 clones; around 80% are singletons. The sequencing used peripheral blood, collected from a patient treated with radiotherapy plus ipilimumab. The receptors stem from a human donor with non-small cell lung cancer who had a partial response to radiotherapy plus ipilimumab.

This rearrangement joins TRBV6-1 to TRBJ1-2, with no clear D. The V gene's germline CDR1 is MNHNS and CDR2 SASEGT. The germline V and J ends were trimmed by 2 bases and 4 bases, with 14 bases remaining between them. This CDR3 spans 15 amino acids. The CDR3 spells CASSEIPRRLYGYTF. The CDR3, as DNA: TGTGCCAGCAGTGAAATTCCTAGACGGCTCTATGGCTACACCTTC.

The chain combines TRBV9 with TRBJ2-7; D is possibly TRBD2 (5 bases). The CDR3 consists of 14 residues. Between the trimmed V and J ends, which lost 4 bases and 2 bases, there was a span of 13 bases. Germline CDR1 SGDLS, CDR2 YYNGEE. This chain's CDR3 is CASSPRTTTYEQYF. For the CDR3, the DNA is TGTGCCAGCAGCCCACGGACGACTACCTACGAGCAGTACTTC.

The chain joins TRBV10-3 to TRBJ2-7; 10 bases match TRBD2. The length of the CDR3 is 17 residues. V lost 5 bases to trimming and J lost 0 bases; unmatched junction nucleotides: 10. Germline CDR1 reads ENHRY; CDR2 reads SYGVKD. The CDR3: CAISRSGGAGSSYEQYF. The CDR3 DNA sequence: TGTGCCATCAGTAGAAGCGGGGGGGCGGGTAGCTCCTACGAGCAGTACTTC.

The rearrangement links TRBV7-6 to TRBJ2-3; 12 bases agree with TRBD2. The CDR3 is 17 amino acids. Germline assignment: CDR1 SGHVS and CDR2 FNYEAQ. Trimming cost V 2 bases and J 6 bases; bases outside gene matches: 9. CDR3 amino acids: CASSLRLAGGAGDTQYF. Written as DNA, the CDR3 is TGTGCCAGCAGCTTACGGCTAGCGGGGGGGGCGGGGGATACGCAGTATTTT.

This sequence joins TRBV4-1 and TRBJ2-1; 8 positions match TRBD2. Germline-derived CDR1 and CDR2 are MGHRA and YSYEKL. V shed 2 bases and J 7 bases; nucleotides not matched to a gene: 7. The length of the CDR3 is 15 residues. The CDR3 coding sequence is TGCGCCAGCAGCCAACTAGCGGGTTCTTGGAATGAGCAGTTCTTC. Amino acids: CASSQLAGSWNEQFF.

The chain links TRBV7-3 to TRBJ2-3; 9 bases are shared with TRBD2. Germline values: CDR1 SGHTA, CDR2 FQGTGA. CDR3 length: 15 residues. The junction had 4 bases not matched to a gene; V was cut back by 0 bases and J by 6 bases. The CDR3 is CASSLTASGADTQYF. CDR3 coding DNA: TGTGCCAGCAGCTTAACGGCTAGCGGGGCGGATACGCAGTATTTT.

This chain connects TRBV28 to TRBJ2-7; D is possibly TRBD2 (6 bases). V was pared by 2 bases and J by 6 bases, with 14 bases between. Germline V gene sequence: CDR1 MDHEN, CDR2 SYDVKM. The CDR3 runs 14 residues. CDR3 nucleotides: TGTGCCAGCAGTTTACCAGGAGGGTCATCCGAGCAGTACTTC. Translating it yields CASSLPGGSSEQYF.

The chain carries TRBV25-1 and TRBJ1-5, with TRBD1 matching 7 bases. The CDR3 loop spans 14 amino acids. Germline V gives CDR1 MGHDK, CDR2 SYGVNS. V lost 6 bases and J lost 7; bases outside the gene matches: 9. The CDR3 nucleotides are TGTGCCAGCAGCCCAGACAGGGACGGGCAGCCCCAGCATTTT. It encodes CASSPDRDGQPQHF.

The table lists this clone with a few counts. The rearrangement links TRBV28 to TRBJ1-3, with 7 positions matching TRBD1. Germline CDR1 is MDHEN and CDR2 is SYDVKM. This CDR3 has 16 amino acids. The J segment lost 1 base and the V segment lost 5 bases, leaving 8 bases of the junction unmatched. The CDR3 DNA follows: TGTGCCAGCAGTCTCCTTACAGGGGTTTCTGGAAACACCATATATTTT. This codes for CASSLLTGVSGNTIYF.

The CDR3 here is CASSLGGTGGTEAFF. The CDR3 nucleotides are TGTGCCAGCAGCTTAGGGGGGACAGGGGGGACTGAAGCTTTCTTT. The rearrangement links TRBV7-2 to TRBJ1-1; 11 positions agree with TRBD1. This CDR3 has 15 amino acids. The V and J ends lost 1 base and 5 bases, in that order; junction bases with no gene match: 3. Germline-derived CDR1 and CDR2 are SGHTA and FQGNSA.

This chain connects TRBV7-9 to TRBJ2-6, with TRBD1 matching 12 bases. J gave up 4 bases and V 0 bases, and 7 bases lay outside the gene matches. There are 19 residues in the CDR3. Per the germline V gene, CDR1 is SEHNR and CDR2 is FQNEAQ (reference sequence). CDR3 loop: CASSLARDRGRAGANVLTF. The CDR3 DNA sequence: TGTGCCAGCAGCTTAGCTAGGGACAGGGGGCGAGCAGGGGCCAACGTCCTGACTTTC.

Here the CDR3 DNA reads TGTGCCAGCAGCGCGGGGTCTTCCTACGAGCAGTACTTC. Amino acids: CASSAGSSYEQYF. The genes are TRBV5-6 and TRBJ2-7; maybe TRBD2 (6 bases). The CDR3 is 13 amino acids. Germline assignment: CDR1 SGHDT and CDR2 YYEEEE. Trimming took 4 bases from V and 1 from J, leaving 9 bases between them.

V is TRBV7-2 and J is TRBJ1-2; 8 bases align to TRBD1. Germline CDR1 and CDR2: SGHTA and FQGNSA. J lost 1 base, V lost 4 bases, and 14 bases had no gene match. The CDR3 runs to 18 residues. CDR3 sequence (DNA): TGTGCCAGCAGCTCTTTATTTCCCGCAGGGGGCCTTAACTATGGCTACACCTTC. Translation gives CASSSLFPAGGLNYGYTF.

The chain recombines TRBV28 with TRBJ1-1; D is ambiguous. The V gene's germline CDR1 is MDHEN and CDR2 SYDVKM. This CDR3 is 11 amino acids long. Trimming removed 4 bases at V and 3 bases at J, with 3 bases between. The CDR3 is CASSSDTEAFF. The CDR3 DNA reads as TGTGCCAGCAGTTCGGACACTGAAGCTTTCTTT.

The chain is built from TRBV7-2 and TRBJ1-3; D unresolved. The germline gives CDR1 SGHTA, CDR2 FQGNSA. This CDR3 has 14 amino acids. Trimming left V 1 base short and J 1 base short, with 5 bases between. The CDR3 DNA follows: TGTGCCAGCAGCTTAGGAGGTTCTGGAAACACCATATATTTT. This translates into CASSLGGSGNTIYF. Filled out from reference TRBV7-2 and TRBJ1-3, the complete variable domain reads GAGVSQSPSNKVTEKGKDVELRCDPISGHTALYWYRQSLGQGLEFLIYFQGNSAPDKSGLPSDRFSAERTGGSVSTLTIQRTQQEDSAVYLCASSLGGSGNTIYFGEGSWLTVV.

This clone has just one count. In DNA form, the CDR3 reads TGTGCCAGCAGCTCCTCCAGGGTTAGCGGGGCCCGAGCCGGGGAGCTGTTTTTT. Its protein product is CASSSSRVSGARAGELFF. This chain joins TRBV7-3 and TRBJ2-2, with 8 bases that match TRBD2. V was clipped by 4 bases and J by 6 bases; unmatched bases: 16. CDR1 is SGHTA, CDR2 FQGTGA, per germline. CDR3 length: 18 amino acids.

Only one count was recorded for this clone. This chain joins TRBV5-4 and TRBJ1-1; 7 bases agree with TRBD1. The CDR3 sequence is 14 residues long. Germline CDR1 is SGHNT and CDR2 is YYREEE (reference sequence). The junction had 13 bases not matched to a gene; V was cut back by 4 bases and J by 10 bases. The CDR3 DNA follows: TGTGCCAGCAGCCCACAGGGGCGCCCAACAGGAGCTTTCTTT. Translated, it gives CASSPQGRPTGAFF.

The J gene is TRBJ2-1, the V gene TRBV5-6; weak D call: TRBD2 (6 bases). The germline V gene has CDR1 SGHDT and CDR2 YYEEEE. This CDR3 contains 15 residues. The ends were cut back, 0 bases at V and 8 bases at J, with 15 bases in the middle. CDR3 DNA: TGTGCCAGCAGCTTGGGGCCCGGGGGTGAGGATGAGCAGTTCTTC. It codes for CASSLGPGGEDEQFF.

The chain uses TRBV28 and TRBJ1-1; TRBD1 might be the D (5 bases). Germline CDR1 is MDHEN and CDR2 is SYDVKM. The CDR3 is made up of 14 amino acids. Trimming removed 2 bases at V and 6 bases at J, with 13 bases between. CDR3 residues: CASSLPGSAPEAFF. The DNA of the CDR3 is TGTGCCAGCAGTTTACCAGGGTCGGCCCCTGAAGCTTTCTTT.

The chain links TRBV6-5 to TRBJ2-2; D is ambiguous. Trimming took off 2 bases at V and 0 bases at J, with 10 bases between the two ends. CDR1 is MNHEY, CDR2 SVGAGI, per germline. This CDR3 has 16 residues. CDR3 coding DNA: TGTGCCAGCAGTTACAGGAGCCCCGCGAACACCGGGGAGCTGTTTTTT. Amino acids: CASSYRSPANTGELFF.

This clone was picked up a small number of times. V usage is TRBV6-5 and J usage is TRBJ2-7; TRBD1 matches at 9 bases. Germline V gene sequence: CDR1 MNHEY, CDR2 SVGAGI. V shed 6 bases, J shed 0 bases, and the junction held 6 bases outside the gene matches. CDR3 length: 15 residues. In DNA form, the CDR3 reads TGTGCCAGCAGAAGGACAGGGGATCCCTCCTACGAGCAGTACTTC. Translation gives CASRRTGDPSYEQYF.

The rearrangement uses TRBV7-8 and TRBJ2-7, with 11 bases aligning to TRBD2. Germline V lookup: CDR1 SGHVS, CDR2 FQNEAQ. V trimming: 4 bases; J trimming: 2 bases; junction bases outside the gene matches: 10. This CDR3 is built from 17 residues. CDR3 loop: CASSSSRVAGGPYEQYF. CDR3 nucleotides: TGTGCCAGCAGCTCCTCCAGGGTAGCGGGGGGGCCCTACGAGCAGTACTTC.